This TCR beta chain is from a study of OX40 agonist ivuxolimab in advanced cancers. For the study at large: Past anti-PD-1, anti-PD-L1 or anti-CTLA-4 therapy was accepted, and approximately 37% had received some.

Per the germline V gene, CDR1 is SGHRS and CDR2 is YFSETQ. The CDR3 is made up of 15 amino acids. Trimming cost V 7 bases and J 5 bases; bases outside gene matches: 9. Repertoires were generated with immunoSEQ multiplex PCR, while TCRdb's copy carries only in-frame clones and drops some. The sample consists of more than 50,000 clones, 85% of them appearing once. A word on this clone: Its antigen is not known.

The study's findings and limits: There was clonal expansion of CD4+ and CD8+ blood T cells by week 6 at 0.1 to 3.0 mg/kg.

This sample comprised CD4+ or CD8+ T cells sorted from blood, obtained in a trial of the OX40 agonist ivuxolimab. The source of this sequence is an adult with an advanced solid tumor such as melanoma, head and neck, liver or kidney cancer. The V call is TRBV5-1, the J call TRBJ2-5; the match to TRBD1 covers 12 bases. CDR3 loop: CASGTGTGGRETQYF. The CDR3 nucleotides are TGCGCCAGCGGCACCGGGACAGGGGGCAGGGAGACCCAGTACTTC.